The 20 T cell receptor beta chains below come from one sample, sequenced in a study of shared clonotypes between healthy human individuals. As defined, naive CD8 cells were CD45RO-negative and positively selected for CCR7, with terminally differentiated effector memory CD45RA+ cells excluded. Profiling relied on immunoSEQ multiplex PCR, and the TCRdb table lists in-frame clones only, not all of them. The sample consists of 550,000 to 750,000 clones, about 90% of them appearing once. The source material was naive CD8+ T cells sorted from blood. All receptors derive from a man between 25 and 39 years old in good health.

Concerning this clone itself: Other DNA sequences in the sample encode the same CDR3. V is TRBV19 and J is TRBJ2-7; 7 bases are shared with TRBD2. The CDR3 loop spans 14 amino acids. V shed 5 bases, J shed 0 bases, and the junction held 4 bases outside the gene matches. Germline assignment: CDR1 LNHDA and CDR2 SQIVND (reference sequence). The CDR3 region has the DNA TGTGCCAGTAGTCTACGGGACTACTCCTACGAGCAGTACTTC. Protein product: CASSLRDYSYEQYF. Full variable domain (rest looked up from reference TRBV19 and TRBJ2-7): DGGITQSPKYLFRKEGQNVTLSCEQNLNHDAMYWYRQDPGQGLRLIYYSQIVNDFQKGDIAEGYSVSREKKESFPLTVTSAQKNPTAFYLCASSLRDYSYEQYFGPGTRLTVT.

The CDR3: CAISAIAGEGQETQYF. The CDR3 DNA reads as TGTGCCATCAGTGCGATAGCGGGGGAAGGCCAAGAGACCCAGTACTTC. V and J are TRBV10-3 and TRBJ2-5, with 9 bases aligning to TRBD2. The CDR3 runs to 16 residues. J was trimmed by 1 base and V by 4 bases; bases with no gene match: 7. The germline V gene encodes CDR1 ENHRY and CDR2 SYGVKD.

The chain links TRBV7-9 to TRBJ2-7, with a possible D match to TRBD2 (5 bases). CDR1 is SEHNR, CDR2 FQNEAQ, per germline (reference sequence). The V end lost 8 bases, the J end lost 0 bases, and 11 bases lay between the germline ends. This CDR3 has 13 residues. Written as DNA, the CDR3 is TGTGCCAGCCTAGCAGGCGGCTCCTACGAGCAGTACTTC. It translates to CASLAGGSYEQYF. The full variable domain, in which reference TRBV7-9 and TRBJ2-7 provide the parts outside the CDR3, is DTGVSQNPRHKITKRGQNVTFRCDPISEHNRLYWYRQTLGQGPEFLTYFQNEAQLEKSRLLSDRFSAERPKGSFSTLEIQRTEQGDSAMYLCASLAGGSYEQYFGPGTRLTVT.

This clone occurred once. This rearrangement joins TRBV30 to TRBJ2-5; possible D gene TRBD1, 6 bases. The V and J ends lost 7 bases and 3 bases respectively, with 33 bases between them. Germline CDR1 reads GTSNPN; CDR2 reads SVGIG (reference sequence). The CDR3 totals 19 residues. The CDR3 reads CASDPTPSGARASKETQYF. The CDR3 nucleotides are TGTGCCTCCGACCCCACCCCCTCAGGGGCTCGAGCTAGCAAAGAGACCCAGTACTTC. Full variable domain (remainder filled in from reference TRBV30 and TRBJ2-5): SQTIHQWPATLVQPVGSPLSLECTVEGTSNPNLYWYRQAAGRGLQLLFYSVGIGQISSEVPQNLSASRPQDRQFILSSKKLLLSDSGFYLCASDPTPSGARASKETQYFGPGTRLLVL.

The chain recombines TRBV7-8 with TRBJ2-7, with D uncertain. CDR1 is SGHVS and CDR2 is FQNEAQ in the germline V gene. V lost 1 base to trimming and J lost 3 bases, with 10 bases between them. The CDR3 is 14 amino acids. The CDR3 bases are TGTGCCAGCAGCTTAGAGGCTATTAGCTACGAGCAGTACTTC. As protein: CASSLEAISYEQYF.

V gene TRBV6-1 combines with J gene TRBJ2-7, with D unclear. Germline V lookup: CDR1 MNHNS, CDR2 SASEGT. This CDR3 has 15 amino acids. The germline V and J ends were trimmed by 0 bases and 0 bases, with 9 bases remaining between them. This chain's CDR3 is CASSEAVLLSYEQYF. The CDR3 DNA reads TGTGCCAGCAGTGAAGCCGTCCTGCTCTCCTACGAGCAGTACTTC.

The chain has TRBV5-1 and TRBJ2-1, with 13 positions matching TRBD2. CDR3 length: 19 residues. Trimming at V came to 2 bases and at J to 0 bases, leaving 8 bases not matched to a gene. Germline V lookup: CDR1 SGHRS, CDR2 YFSETQ. CDR3 residues: CASSFVGLAGVGSYNEQFF. The CDR3 region has the DNA TGCGCCAGCAGCTTCGTCGGACTAGCGGGAGTCGGCTCCTACAATGAGCAGTTCTTC.

This clone was seen just once. The chain uses TRBV14 and TRBJ2-7, with D tentatively TRBD2 (7 bases). Per the germline V gene, CDR1 is SGHDN and CDR2 is FVKESK. The V gene lost 5 bases and the J gene lost 3 bases, with 20 bases spanning the gap. CDR3 length equals 16 residues. CDR3 residues: CASSKWGGGSVYEQYF. CDR3 DNA: TGTGCCAGCAGCAAATGGGGGGGCGGGAGTGTCTACGAGCAGTACTTC.

The V and J genes are TRBV28 and TRBJ1-1; TRBD1 aligns across 7 bases. This CDR3 region has 16 residues. Unmatched junction bases numbered 10, after V lost 2 bases and J lost 4 bases. Looked up from germline, CDR1 is MDHEN and CDR2 is SYDVKM. CDR3 loop: CASSLNEGASRTEAFF. In nucleotides, the CDR3 is TGTGCCAGCAGTTTAAACGAGGGGGCCAGCCGCACTGAAGCTTTCTTT.

The chain employs TRBV11-3 and TRBJ2-2; a weak D match, TRBD1 (5 bases). The CDR3 consists of 17 residues. The germline CDR1 and CDR2 sequences are SGHNT and YENEEA. The germline V and J ends were trimmed by 3 bases and 5 bases, with 19 bases remaining between them. CDR3 residues: CASSFCSVEQGTGELFF. The CDR3 bases are TGTGCCAGCAGCTTCTGTAGTGTGGAGCAGGGAACCGGGGAGCTGTTTTTT.

V is TRBV27 and J is TRBJ2-7; the match to TRBD2 covers 11 bases. The CDR3 sequence is 14 residues long. V lost 6 bases, J lost 5 bases, and 6 bases stayed unmatched. Germline V gene data show CDR1 as MNHEY and CDR2 as SMNVEV (reference sequence). The CDR3 region has the DNA TGTGCCAGCAGCCTACTAGCGGGAGACGACGAGCAGTACTTC. Translation: CASSLLAGDDEQYF.

V usage is TRBV2 and J usage is TRBJ2-7, with a weak D call TRBD1 (6 bases). Looked up from germline, CDR1 is SNHLY and CDR2 is FYNNEI. The CDR3 contains 14 residues. V lost 5 bases and J 2 bases, leaving 13 bases between the germline ends. CDR3 loop: CASSTGPSTYEQYF. Here the CDR3 DNA reads TGTGCCAGCAGTACAGGGCCTTCTACCTACGAGCAGTACTTC.

The rearrangement links TRBV6-5 to TRBJ1-2; unclear D gene. The V end was cut by 0 bases, the J end by 8 bases, with 10 bases between. CDR1 and CDR2 (germline): MNHEY, SVGAGI. This CDR3 contains 13 residues. In DNA form, the CDR3 reads TGTGCCAGCAGTTACTCCCATCTTGACGGCTACACCTTC. Translated: CASSYSHLDGYTF.

This clone was seen a few times. J is TRBJ1-5 and V is TRBV28; 7 positions match TRBD1. V shed 3 bases and J 2 bases; nucleotides not matched to a gene: 4. This CDR3 contains 15 residues. Germline V gene data show CDR1 as MDHEN and CDR2 as SYDVKM. The CDR3 region is CASSFRDRGNQPQHF. CDR3 bases: TGTGCCAGCAGTTTTCGTGACAGGGGCAATCAGCCCCAGCATTTT.

This clone showed up just once. V is TRBV5-1 and J is TRBJ2-7; 10 bases agree with TRBD2. Trimming took 1 base from V and 1 from J; bases not matched to a gene: 14. CDR3 length: 19 amino acids. Germline values: CDR1 SGHRS, CDR2 YFSETQ. The CDR3 DNA is TGCGCCAGCAGCTTGCCCGAGATTAAACCTAGCGGGAGTTCCTACGAGCAGTACTTC. Its protein is CASSLPEIKPSGSSYEQYF.

This chain connects TRBV27 to TRBJ2-5; tentatively, D is TRBD2 (6 bases). There are 15 residues in the CDR3. V lost 3 bases, J lost 4 bases, and 15 bases lay in between. The germline V gene has CDR1 MNHEY and CDR2 SMNVEV (reference sequence). CDR3 nucleotides: TGTGCCAGCAGTTTGATACAAGGAGGGACAGAGACCCAGTACTTC. Translation: CASSLIQGGTETQYF.

V and J are TRBV5-8 and TRBJ1-5; TRBD1 is a possible D gene (6 bases). Per the germline V gene, CDR1 is SGHTS and CDR2 is YDEGEE. V was cut by 1 base and J by 1 base, with 12 bases left in between. The CDR3 runs 16 residues. CDR3 residues: CASSLPTGFSNQPQHF. CDR3 DNA: TGTGCCAGCAGCTTGCCTACAGGGTTCAGCAATCAGCCCCAGCATTTT. The full variable domain, completed using reference TRBV5-8 and TRBJ1-5, is EAGVTQSPTHLIKTRGQQATLRCSPISGHTSVYWYQQALGLGLQFLLWYDEGEERNRGNFPPRFSGRQFPNYSSELNVNALELEDSALYLCASSLPTGFSNQPQHFGDGTRLSIL.

V usage is TRBV25-1 and J usage is TRBJ1-4, with D unclear. This CDR3 has 13 amino acids. Trimming pared 1 base from V and 6 bases from J, leaving 6 bases between. In germline, CDR1 is MGHDK, CDR2 SYGVNS. CDR3 coding DNA: TGTGCCAGCAGTGAATCCGGTGATGAAAAACTGTTTTTT. It is translated as CASSESGDEKLFF.

This chain joins TRBV5-6 and TRBJ2-4; D is perhaps TRBD2 (6 bases). V was trimmed by 0 bases and J by 0 bases, leaving 13 bases between them. The CDR3 contains 17 residues. CDR1 is SGHDT and CDR2 is YYEEEE in the germline V gene. Here the CDR3 reads CASSLVGRGLAKNIQYF. The CDR3 nucleotides read TGTGCCAGCAGCTTGGTGGGACGGGGACTAGCCAAAAACATTCAGTACTTC. Full variable domain (missing parts from reference TRBV5-6 and TRBJ2-4): DAGVTQSPTHLIKTRGQQVTLRCSPKSGHDTVSWYQQALGQGPQFIFQYYEEEERQRGNFPDRFSGHQFPNYSSELNVNALLLGDSALYLCASSLVGRGLAKNIQYFGAGTRLSVL.

This chain joins TRBV30 and TRBJ2-5; D might be TRBD2 (6 bases). Germline V gene lookup returns CDR1 GTSNPN and CDR2 SVGIG (reference sequence). Deletions cut 4 bases from V and 5 bases from J, with 20 bases between. The CDR3 runs to 15 residues. This CDR3 reads CAWIKYGGNGETQYF. The CDR3 bases are TGTGCCTGGATAAAATATGGGGGGAACGGGGAGACCCAGTACTTC.